A selection of T cell receptor beta chains follows, all from one sample in a study of cytomegalovirus exposure and HLA in healthy donors. Generated by immunoSEQ multiplex PCR, the TCRdb table keeps only in-frame clones and is missing some. The profile covers 150,000 to 200,000 clones, with 84% appearing a single time and about 4.9% taken by the ten largest. Sequencing was performed on PBMCs. These receptors all stem from a girl aged 5-17 years in good health and CMV-seropositive. The CDR3 runs from the conserved cysteine through the conserved F or W. Fields, in order: clone size, J gene, D gene, V gene, CDR3 protein, CDR3 DNA. The D gene is left open where the match is weak. Only some rows state a clone size, as once, few, many or a class for expanded clones.

-	TRBJ1-1	TRBD1	TRBV6-1	CASSWQGAVEAFF	TGTGCCAGCAGTTGGCAGGGGGCCGTGGAAGCTTTCTTT
-	TRBJ1-2	-	TRBV7-9	CASSPKRGSGYTF	TGTGCCAGCAGCCCAAAAAGAGGGTCTGGCTACACCTTC
-	TRBJ1-2	-	TRBV6-1	CASSEPLRQGSLGGYTF	TGTGCCAGCAGTGAACCCTTAAGGCAGGGGTCTTTAGGTGGCTACACCTTC
-	TRBJ2-1	-	TRBV7-3	CASSLFRGLGDNEQFF	TGTGCCAGCAGCTTATTCCGGGGTTTGGGAGACAATGAGCAGTTCTTC
-	TRBJ2-5	-	TRBV9	CASSVSPVPVGTQYF	TGTGCCAGCAGCGTATCCCCCGTGCCGGTTGGGACCCAGTACTTC
-	TRBJ2-1	TRBD1	TRBV28	CASRLPGQGAKEQFF	TGTGCCAGCCGACTCCCGGGACAGGGGGCTAAAGAGCAGTTCTTC
-	TRBJ1-2	TRBD1	TRBV6-5	CASSYSTGGDYGYTF	TGTGCCAGCAGTTACTCGACAGGGGGGGACTATGGCTACACCTTC
-	TRBJ2-3	-	TRBV28	CASSLCLRLSDDTDTQYF	TGTGCCAGCAGTTTATGCTTACGACTTTCTGACGACACAGATACGCAGTATTTT
-	TRBJ1-4	-	TRBV7-9	CASSLGVLSNEKLFF	TGTGCCAGCAGCTTAGGCGTCCTTAGTAATGAAAAACTGTTTTTT
-	TRBJ2-2	TRBD2	TRBV5-1	CASRSGLAGPPGELFF	TGCGCCAGCAGATCGGGACTAGCGGGGCCCCCCGGGGAGCTGTTTTTT
-	TRBJ1-5	-	TRBV7-9	CASSLGGQPQHF	TGTGCCAGCAGCTTAGGGGGCCAGCCCCAGCATTTT
-	TRBJ1-1	-	TRBV18	CASSPPWQGYTEAFF	TGTGCCAGCTCACCACCGTGGCAGGGCTACACTGAAGCTTTCTTT
-	TRBJ1-2	TRBD1	TRBV5-1	CASSSRDGQELYGCTF	TGCGCCAGCAGCTCTCGGGACGGACAGGAGCTCTATGGCTGCACCTTC
-	TRBJ1-3	-	TRBV27	CASSPDSFGNTIYF	TGTGCCAGCAGTCCGGACAGCTTTGGAAACACCATATATTTT
-	TRBJ1-2	-	TRBV21-1	CASSKQGNYGYTF	TGTGCCAGCAGCAAACAGGGGAACTATGGCTACACCTTC
-	TRBJ2-4	-	TRBV9	CASSHGQEGDKNIQYF	TGTGCCAGCAGCCATGGACAGGAGGGTGATAAAAACATTCAGTACTTC
-	TRBJ1-3	-	TRBV5-1	CASTIDSPGNTIYF	TGCGCCAGCACCATCGACTCCCCTGGAAACACCATATATTTT
once	TRBJ1-5	TRBD1	TRBV6-6	CASSWDRSNQPQHF	TGTGCCAGCAGCTGGGACAGGAGCAATCAGCCCCAGCATTTT
-	TRBJ1-3	-	TRBV9	CASSVDPGRATGNTIYF	TGTGCCAGCAGCGTAGATCCAGGCAGGGCCACTGGAAACACCATATATTTT
few	TRBJ2-1	TRBD2	TRBV30	CAYTGTSGGNEQFF	TGTGCCTATACCGGGACTAGCGGGGGGAATGAGCAGTTCTTC
-	TRBJ2-7	TRBD2	TRBV5-6	CASSLGGGGAYEQYF	TGTGCCAGCAGCTTGGGTGGCGGGGGGGCATACGAGCAGTACTTC
-	TRBJ2-1	TRBD2	TRBV9	CASSVGLAGVNEQFF	TGTGCCAGCAGCGTTGGACTAGCGGGGGTGAATGAGCAGTTCTTC
-	TRBJ2-1	TRBD2	TRBV5-1	CASANVAGSSYNEQFF	TGCGCCAGCGCCAATGTAGCGGGGAGCTCCTACAATGAGCAGTTCTTC
few	TRBJ2-1	TRBD2	TRBV5-6	CASSLNWEGGEQFF	TGTGCCAGCAGCTTGAATTGGGAGGGCGGTGAGCAGTTCTTC
once	TRBJ1-5	-	TRBV6-5	CASSQGGPGQPQHF	TGTGCCAGCAGTCAAGGAGGGCCGGGTCAGCCCCAGCATTTT